This T cell receptor beta chain was obtained from a study of T cells in Graves' hyperthyroidism and ophthalmopathy. At the level of the study: Peripheral blood was collected at initial diagnosis, before any treatment.

Study outcomes and limitations: A median around 5.9 months before onset, the model predicted ophthalmopathy. Separation of ophthalmopathy from stable hyperthyroidism was achieved by a 13 V-J model.

V was trimmed by 2 bases and J by 2 bases, leaving 12 bases between them. CDR1 and CDR2 (germline): MNHEY, SMNVEV (reference sequence). This CDR3 is built from 15 residues. Ten or more counts support this clonotype. The target antigen is unknown. Each diagnosis drew on symptoms, thyroxine, TRAb, thyroid ultrasound and orbital computed tomography findings. Amplification yielded TCR beta CDR3 regions, with RNA transcripts as the source. In the first-round RT-PCR of the TCR CDR3, the HTBI primer set was used. In TCRdb, the multiplex PCR reads were re-called with MiXCR into one record per CDR3 protein. Here the sample spans roughly 400,000 distinct CDR3 sequences, about 14% being singletons.

Sequencing was performed on blood. The chain uses TRBV27 and TRBJ2-5, with D possibly matching TRBD2 (5 bases). The clonotype originates from a man in his fifties or sixties with Graves' ophthalmopathy. Written as DNA, the CDR3 is TGTGCCAGCAGTTTAGTGAGGGCCGGGCAAGAGACCCAGTACTTC. Translated: CASSLVRAGQETQYF.